There are a few counts of the clone carrying this T cell receptor (beta chain). Per the original data handling: How many nucleated cells were present was estimated from reference gene primer amplification. Profiling relied on immunoSEQ multiplex PCR, and the TCRdb table lists in-frame clones only, not all of them. V, J and clone size were drawn from that table, and D and trimming were deduced from the DNA. The table records over 100,000 clones, 60% to 80% of them present only once. V was shortened by 1 base and J by 10 bases, with 16 bases between the two germline ends. The CDR3 runs to 14 residues. Germline V lookup: CDR1 LGHDT, CDR2 YNNKEL (reference sequence). The data belong to a study of blood T cell repertoires in COVID-19.

The sequence was obtained from a woman aged 70-85 years with acute or convalescent COVID-19. V and J are TRBV3-1 (or the pseudogene TRBV3-2) and TRBJ1-1, with a weak D call TRBD1 (5 bases). Sequencing was carried out using peripheral blood. As DNA, the CDR3 is TGTGCCAGCAGCCAAGCATGGAGTATGGGGCGAGCTTTCTTT. Protein sequence: CASSQAWSMGRAFF.